This entry lists 24 T cell receptor beta chains sequenced from one sample in a study of shared clonotypes between healthy human individuals. Clones were read by immunoSEQ multiplex PCR, and TCRdb kept only the in-frame ones, dropping some. The top ten clones hold around 1.1% of a sample with 2 million or so clones, about 95% of them seen once. CD45RO negativity and positive selection for CCR7 defined naive CD8 cells, a population that excluded terminally differentiated effector memory CD45RA+ cells. The sequencing input was naive CD8+ T cells sorted from blood. These TCRs come from a man aged 18 to 30 in good health.

The chain links TRBV7-9 to TRBJ1-1; the D is unclear. The CDR3 spans 16 residues. CDR1 is SEHNR and CDR2 is FQNEAQ in the germline V gene (reference sequence). Trimming removed 5 bases at V and 4 bases at J, with 20 bases between. The CDR3 region has the DNA TGTGCCAGCAGCCAGAACCGAAGGGAGCCGAGCACTGAAGCTTTCTTT. This translates into CASSQNRREPSTEAFF.

The chain recombines TRBV28 with TRBJ1-2, with 8 bases that match TRBD1. J gave up 2 bases and V 4 bases, and 3 bases lay outside the gene matches. This CDR3 spans 14 amino acids. Germline loops: CDR1 MDHEN, CDR2 SYDVKM. CDR3 coding DNA: TGTGCCAGCAGTTCTACAGGGGGGAACTATGGCTACACCTTC. Translated, it gives CASSSTGGNYGYTF.

V and J are TRBV27 and TRBJ2-1; 8 nucleotides match TRBD1. The CDR3 has 13 amino acids. V lost 4 bases to trimming and J lost 9 bases; unmatched junction nucleotides: 5. Germline-derived CDR1 and CDR2 are MNHEY and SMNVEV (reference sequence). The CDR3 here is CASSWTGPTEQFF. The CDR3 DNA is TGTGCCAGCAGTTGGACAGGGCCCACTGAGCAGTTCTTC.

The rearrangement links TRBV28 to TRBJ2-1, with D uncertain. This CDR3 spans 10 amino acids. Deletions cut 8 bases from V and 5 bases from J, with 4 bases between. The V gene's germline CDR1 is MDHEN and CDR2 SYDVKM. This chain's CDR3 is CASSNNEQFF. The CDR3 DNA reads TGTGCCAGCTCAAACAATGAGCAGTTCTTC.

The chain has TRBV7-2 and TRBJ2-2; 11 bases are a match to TRBD2. The CDR3 totals 19 residues. V lost 0 bases and J lost 5; bases outside the gene matches: 11. CDR1 and CDR2 from the germline V gene are SGHTA and FQGNSA. The CDR3 nucleotides are TGTGCCAGCAGCTTAGCCCGCTTACTAGCGGGAGTTGGTACCGGGGAGCTGTTTTTT. This translates into CASSLARLLAGVGTGELFF. Combining the CDR3 with reference TRBV7-2 and TRBJ2-2 gives the whole variable domain GAGVSQSPSNKVTEKGKDVELRCDPISGHTALYWYRQSLGQGLEFLIYFQGNSAPDKSGLPSDRFSAERTGGSVSTLTIQRTQQEDSAVYLCASSLARLLAGVGTGELFFGEGSRLTVL.

The chain carries TRBV15 and TRBJ2-7, with 7 bases fitting TRBD1. Germline CDR1 is LNHNV and CDR2 is YYDKDF (reference sequence). The CDR3 is 16 amino acids. The V segment lost 0 bases and the J segment 0 bases; nucleotides outside the gene matches: 5. The CDR3 spells CATSRDLGTASYEQYF. In DNA, the CDR3 is TGTGCCACCAGCAGAGATTTGGGGACAGCCTCCTACGAGCAGTACTTC. The full variable domain, its missing parts supplied by reference TRBV15 and TRBJ2-7, is DAMVIQNPRYQVTQFGKPVTLSCSQTLNHNVMYWYQQKSSQAPKLLFHYYDKDFNNEADTPDNFQSRRPNTSFCFLDIRSPGLGDTAMYLCATSRDLGTASYEQYFGPGTRLTVT.

V usage is TRBV28 and J usage is TRBJ2-7; the D gene is possibly TRBD1 (5 bases). V was cut by 6 bases and J by 1 base, with 19 bases left in between. Germline loops: CDR1 MDHEN, CDR2 SYDVKM. The CDR3 sequence is 16 residues long. The CDR3 sequence is CASSPLMGRESYEQYF. CDR3 coding DNA: TGTGCCAGCAGCCCTCTCATGGGGCGAGAATCCTACGAGCAGTACTTC.

This clone has only a few counts. This chain uses TRBV13 with TRBJ2-2, with TRBD2 as a possible D gene (6 bases). V lost 0 bases and J 8 bases, leaving 13 bases between the germline ends. The CDR3 totals 15 residues. Germline assignment: CDR1 PRHDT and CDR2 FYEKMQ (reference sequence). In DNA, the CDR3 is TGTGCCAGCAGCTTAGGGATAGCGGAGAAGGGGGAGCTGTTTTTT. It yields the protein CASSLGIAEKGELFF.

The chain links TRBV19 to TRBJ1-6; D uncertain. The CDR3 consists of 13 residues. V lost 4 bases to trimming and J lost 8 bases, with 9 bases between them. Germline V lookup: CDR1 LNHDA, CDR2 SQIVND (reference sequence). As DNA, the CDR3 is TGTGCCAGTAGTACCGACACTTATTCACCCCTCCACTTT. Amino acid sequence: CASSTDTYSPLHF.

This chain joins TRBV29-1 and TRBJ1-2; 9 nucleotides line up with TRBD1. The CDR3 totals 16 residues. J gave up 3 bases and V 1 base, and 9 bases lay outside the gene matches. Germline CDR1 reads SQVTM; CDR2 reads ANQGSEA. The CDR3 DNA is TGCAGCGTTGAAGTCCCGGACAGGGGCCCTGACTATGGCTACACCTTC. It is translated as CSVEVPDRGPDYGYTF.

The chain employs TRBV9 and TRBJ1-4, with a possible D match to TRBD1 (5 bases). This CDR3 is 17 amino acids long. Germline V gene lookup returns CDR1 SGDLS and CDR2 YYNGEE. Trimming removed 3 bases at V and 3 bases at J, with 18 bases between. CDR3 in amino acids: CASSAPFGRESNEKLFF. As DNA, the CDR3 is TGTGCCAGCAGCGCACCGTTCGGCAGGGAGTCTAATGAAAAACTGTTTTTT.

This chain joins TRBV4-1 and TRBJ2-2; 9 nucleotides match TRBD1. J was trimmed by 3 bases and V by 6 bases; bases with no gene match: 2. This CDR3 region has 14 residues. Germline lookup yields CDR1 MGHRA and CDR2 YSYEKL. CDR3 nucleotides: TGCGCCAGCAGTCGGACAGGGGACACCGGGGAGCTGTTTTTT. Translated: CASSRTGDTGELFF.

The chain recombines TRBV4-1 with TRBJ2-3, with 8 bases fitting TRBD1. The V segment lost 4 bases and the J segment 1 base; nucleotides outside the gene matches: 13. This CDR3 contains 18 residues. Per the germline V gene, CDR1 is MGHRA and CDR2 is YSYEKL. The CDR3 DNA reads as TGCGCCAGCAGCCTGTTGGGTCAGGGGGCGGTTGGCACAGATACGCAGTATTTT. It translates to CASSLLGQGAVGTDTQYF.

With respect to this clone: The sample has other DNA sequences that encode this CDR3 too. The chain employs TRBV14 and TRBJ2-7, with D maybe TRBD1 (5 bases). The CDR3 is 13 residues long. Trimming removed 3 bases at V and 2 bases at J, with 8 bases between. In germline, CDR1 is SGHDN, CDR2 FVKESK. As DNA, the CDR3 is TGTGCCAGCAGCCAGGACACCGCCTACGAGCAGTACTTC. Translation: CASSQDTAYEQYF. Filled out from reference TRBV14 and TRBJ2-7, the complete variable domain reads EAGVTQFPSHSVIEKGQTVTLRCDPISGHDNLYWYRRVMGKEIKFLLHFVKESKQDESGMPNNRFLAERTGGTYSTLKVQPAELEDSGVYFCASSQDTAYEQYFGPGTRLTVT.

This sequence joins TRBV9 and TRBJ2-7, with 8 bases lining up with TRBD1. This CDR3 is built from 16 residues. The V and J ends lost 4 bases and 6 bases, in that order; junction bases with no gene match: 15. Germline lookup yields CDR1 SGDLS and CDR2 YYNGEE. CDR3 DNA: TGTGCCAGCAGCCCTTGGTGGTCGGACAGGGATACCGAGCAGTACTTC. Its translation: CASSPWWSDRDTEQYF.

The V and J genes are TRBV19 and TRBJ1-1; no definite D call. CDR3 length: 13 amino acids. The germline V gene has CDR1 LNHDA and CDR2 SQIVND (reference sequence). The germline V and J ends were trimmed by 5 bases and 3 bases, with 10 bases remaining between them. CDR3 in amino acids: CASSSLEHTEAFF. CDR3 sequence (DNA): TGTGCCAGTAGTTCCCTTGAGCACACTGAAGCTTTCTTT.

The chain links TRBV9 to TRBJ1-6, with TRBD1 as a possible D gene (6 bases). The CDR3 runs 16 residues. Trimming pared 3 bases from V and 5 bases from J, leaving 15 bases between. In germline, CDR1 is SGDLS, CDR2 YYNGEE. The CDR3, as DNA: TGTGCCAGCAGCGATCAAGGAGGGGGAAATAATTCACCCCTCCACTTT. Its protein is CASSDQGGGNNSPLHF. Combining the CDR3 with reference TRBV9 and TRBJ1-6 gives the whole variable domain DSGVTQTPKHLITATGQRVTLRCSPRSGDLSVYWYQQSLDQGLQFLIQYYNGEERAKGNILERFSAQQFPDLHSELNLSSLELGDSALYFCASSDQGGGNNSPLHFGNGTRLTVT.

The chain carries TRBV14 and TRBJ1-2, with D possibly matching TRBD1 (5 bases). The germline CDR1 and CDR2 sequences are SGHDN and FVKESK. V lost 1 base and J 0 bases, leaving 12 bases between the germline ends. The CDR3 is 16 amino acids. The CDR3 nucleotides read TGTGCCAGCAGCCAAGCATGGGGCAGTACTAACTATGGCTACACCTTC. Translating it yields CASSQAWGSTNYGYTF.

The chain couples TRBV4-2 to TRBJ1-4; weak D call: TRBD1 (5 bases). The ends were cut back, 0 bases at V and 5 bases at J, with 16 bases in the middle. Germline-derived CDR1 and CDR2 are LGHNA and YNFKEQ. This CDR3 region has 17 residues. The CDR3 region has the DNA TGTGCCAGCAGCCAAGAAGGTCCGAGGGACGGGAATGAAAAACTGTTTTTT. Protein sequence: CASSQEGPRDGNEKLFF.

This clone was detected only once. The chain has TRBV14 and TRBJ2-7; D unclear. The germline gives CDR1 SGHDN, CDR2 FVKESK. Trimming cost V 0 bases and J 3 bases, with 12 bases left between them. The CDR3 is 15 amino acids. CDR3 in amino acids: CASSQDRDTFYEQYF. In DNA form, the CDR3 reads TGTGCCAGCAGCCAAGATCGAGACACTTTCTACGAGCAGTACTTC.

The chain employs TRBV4-3 and TRBJ2-1; TRBD2 agrees at 12 bases. Germline V gene data show CDR1 as LGHNA and CDR2 as YSLEER. The CDR3 has 17 amino acids. Trimming at V came to 4 bases and at J to 6 bases, leaving 10 bases not matched to a gene. The DNA of the CDR3 is TGCGCCAGCAGCCCCCATGTCGGACTAGCGGGGAGCAATGAGCAGTTCTTC. Protein product: CASSPHVGLAGSNEQFF.

This chain joins TRBV2 and TRBJ1-1; maybe TRBD1 (5 bases). The V and J ends lost 6 bases and 1 base respectively, with 9 bases between them. CDR1 is SNHLY, CDR2 FYNNEI, per germline. This CDR3 is built from 13 residues. As DNA, the CDR3 is TGTGCCAGCAGACGACAGACGAACACTGAAGCTTTCTTT. Amino acid sequence: CASRRQTNTEAFF.

The chain recombines TRBV4-1 with TRBJ1-1; possibly TRBD1 for D (5 bases). Germline V gives CDR1 MGHRA, CDR2 YSYEKL. The CDR3 is 14 amino acids. V was pared by 4 bases and J by 3 bases, with 12 bases between. The CDR3 DNA is TGCGCCAGCAGCCTGTATGGAGGGGACACTGAAGCTTTCTTT. Translation gives CASSLYGGDTEAFF.

The CDR3 DNA follows: TGTGCCAGCCATCTGGGTGGGGCCGAGAAACTGTTTTTT. This translates into CASHLGGAEKLFF. The genes are TRBV2 and TRBJ1-4, with D possibly TRBD1 on 5 matching bases. The CDR3 loop spans 13 amino acids. Trimming removed 8 bases at V and 11 bases at J, with 18 bases between. CDR1 and CDR2 from the germline V gene are SNHLY and FYNNEI.